This TCR beta chain was documented in a study of T cell repertoires in cytomegalovirus infection (dated by TCRdb to between 2018 and 2020). Regarding the research as a whole: Donor HLA type was relevant to the analysis, as public TCR beta signatures indicated carriage of CMV infection together with the matching HLA type. Broader findings and caveats from the paper: The ex vivo response was dominated by HLA-C-restricted CMV-specific TCR beta clonotypes, and the single most frequent clonotype in two of eight donors was supplied by these HLA-C-restricted clonotypes. Cumulative frequency of public TCR beta family members discriminated carriers of CMV infection plus the relevant HLA type in this cohort and an independent roughly 320-donor cohort.

V lost 2 bases and J lost 4 bases; the stretch between them is 11 bases long. The CDR3 spans 13 residues, from the cysteine through the phenylalanine. Just the 39-base CDR3 DNA is kept, in frame starting at base 1. CDR1 and CDR2 are drawn from the germline V gene: SQVTM, ANQGSEA. As to this clonotype: What this receptor recognizes is not known. One base away there is no much larger clone; base qualities are not given.

Sequenced on an Illumina HiSeq 1500. TCRdb reprocessed the public reads (quality trimming at Q25 with fastp, clone calling with MiXCR) and kept in-frame beta chains. Rows matching on CDR3 protein sequence are summarized as one entry with the most common DNA and genes. The sample table records roughly 760,000 distinct CDR3 sequences; roughly 36% of these occur just once. The ten largest clones represent 2.5% to 3.5% of the sample. Recombination connected TRBV29-1 to TRBJ1-2; too little of a D gene remains to name it. This TCR was sampled from a human donor in good health (CMV status not recorded). Some clones in this sample may be carry-over from other donors' samples. Sequences were obtained from PBMCs. The nucleotide sequence is given as TGCAGCGTTGAATTGCGGCCTCTCTATGGCTACACCTTC. This gives the protein CSVELRPLYGYTF.